A selection of T cell receptor beta chains follows, all from one sample in a study of identical twins. A single record per CDR3 protein comes from TCRdb applying MiXCR to the 5' RACE reads. Among 450,000 or so distinct CDR3 sequences, roughly an eighth were seen once, and the ten largest hold more than 0.8%. This sample also appeared in a second study, on yellow fever vaccine responses in identical twins.

Sequencing was performed on CD4+ T cells sorted from blood. Receptor source: a woman aged 18-29 years in good health. Both conserved end residues are part of each CDR3. The D gene is left open where the match is weak. The size field is filled for only some rows; it gives once, few, many or a size class.

v_call: TRBV5-1; j_call: TRBJ2-1; d_call: NA; clone_size: few; cdr3_nt: TGCGCCAGCAGCTCTCCTGGGGTCGGTGAGCAGTTCTTC; cdr3_aa: CASSSPGVGEQFF
v_call: TRBV4-2; j_call: TRBJ2-3; d_call: TRBD2; clone_size: NA; cdr3_nt: TGTGCCAGCAGCCAAGATTCTAGCGGGAGCACAGATACGCAGTATTTT; cdr3_aa: CASSQDSSGSTDTQYF
v_call: TRBV10-3; j_call: TRBJ2-3; d_call: TRBD2; clone_size: few; cdr3_nt: TGTGCCATCACAGCGGGGGGAACAGATACGCAGTATTTT; cdr3_aa: CAITAGGTDTQYF
v_call: TRBV28; j_call: TRBJ2-5; d_call: TRBD1; clone_size: many; cdr3_nt: TGTGCCAGCAGTACCCCGGACAGGGATGGGGAGACCCAGTACTTC; cdr3_aa: CASSTPDRDGETQYF
v_call: TRBV6-5; j_call: TRBJ2-1; d_call: TRBD2; clone_size: few; cdr3_nt: TGTGCCAGCAGTTACTCCGCTAGCGGGGGGGTCCGACAGCAGTTCTTC; cdr3_aa: CASSYSASGGVRQQFF
v_call: TRBV7-3; j_call: TRBJ2-3; d_call: TRBD1; clone_size: few; cdr3_nt: TGTGCCAGCAGCCATTTCCCCGGGACAGGGACAGATACGCAGTATTTT; cdr3_aa: CASSHFPGTGTDTQYF
v_call: TRBV11-2; j_call: TRBJ2-7; d_call: NA; clone_size: NA; cdr3_nt: TGTGCCAGCAGCTTATCGGTCCAAGTCGGGCAGTACTTC; cdr3_aa: CASSLSVQVGQYF
v_call: TRBV28; j_call: TRBJ2-1; d_call: TRBD1; clone_size: NA; cdr3_nt: TGTGCCAGCAGGCCTACCGGGACAGGGAGGGATGAGCAGTTCTTC; cdr3_aa: CASRPTGTGRDEQFF
v_call: TRBV15; j_call: TRBJ2-1; d_call: TRBD2; clone_size: few; cdr3_nt: TGTGCCACCAGCAGGAGCGGGAGAGTAGACAATGAGCAGTTCTTC; cdr3_aa: CATSRSGRVDNEQFF
v_call: TRBV4-1; j_call: TRBJ2-7; d_call: TRBD2; clone_size: once; cdr3_nt: TGCGCCAGCAGCCCCGGGACTAGCGGTGTAGTTTTTAGGGCGACTCGGAAGTACGAGCAGTACTTC; cdr3_aa: CASSPGTSGVVFRATRKYEQYF
v_call: TRBV30; j_call: TRBJ2-7; d_call: NA; clone_size: NA; cdr3_nt: TGTGCCTGGAGTGTACTGTCTAGCGCCCCCTACGAGCAGTACTTC; cdr3_aa: CAWSVLSSAPYEQYF
v_call: TRBV6-1; j_call: TRBJ1-1; d_call: NA; clone_size: NA; cdr3_nt: TGTGCCAGCAGGGCACCGGGGGGGATGGCCTACGACACTGAAGCTTTCTTT; cdr3_aa: CASRAPGGMAYDTEAFF
v_call: TRBV11-2; j_call: TRBJ1-1; d_call: NA; clone_size: NA; cdr3_nt: TGTGCCAGCAGCCAAAACAGGGATTCCATGTCGTCGACTGAAGCTTTCTTT; cdr3_aa: CASSQNRDSMSSTEAFF
v_call: TRBV6-1; j_call: TRBJ2-2; d_call: NA; clone_size: few; cdr3_nt: TGTGCCAGCAGTCGGGGGGCTAAGAACACCGGGGAGCTGTTTTTT; cdr3_aa: CASSRGAKNTGELFF
v_call: TRBV12-3/TRBV12-4; j_call: TRBJ1-2; d_call: NA; clone_size: NA; cdr3_nt: TGTGCCAGCAGTTTACAATCAGGGGTTAACTATGGCTACACCTTC; cdr3_aa: CASSLQSGVNYGYTF
v_call: TRBV12-3/TRBV12-4; j_call: TRBJ1-2; d_call: NA; clone_size: NA; cdr3_nt: TGTGCCAGCAGTTTAGTTGCAGGGAGAGGAGGCTACACCTTC; cdr3_aa: CASSLVAGRGGYTF
v_call: TRBV20-1; j_call: TRBJ2-1; d_call: NA; clone_size: NA; cdr3_nt: TGCAGTGCTAGAGAGCGGACGGGGGTCGGGAGTGATGAGCAGTTCTTC; cdr3_aa: CSARERTGVGSDEQFF
v_call: TRBV12-3/TRBV12-4; j_call: TRBJ2-5; d_call: NA; clone_size: NA; cdr3_nt: TGTGCCAGCAGCCGAGCGCAACCTTATGGGACCCAGTACTTC; cdr3_aa: CASSRAQPYGTQYF
v_call: TRBV10-3; j_call: TRBJ2-7; d_call: NA; clone_size: NA; cdr3_nt: TGTGCCATCAGTGACGGGCGTCGGAAACTAGTTCCCGAGCAGTACTTC; cdr3_aa: CAISDGRRKLVPEQYF
v_call: TRBV20-1; j_call: TRBJ2-3; d_call: NA; clone_size: NA; cdr3_nt: TGCAGTGCCTTTTGGCCTCTGTCAGATACGCAGTATTTT; cdr3_aa: CSAFWPLSDTQYF
v_call: TRBV10-3; j_call: TRBJ2-2; d_call: NA; clone_size: many; cdr3_nt: TGTGCCACCCAAGGGGGCACCGGGGAGCTGTTTTTT; cdr3_aa: CATQGGTGELFF
v_call: TRBV20-1; j_call: TRBJ1-5; d_call: NA; clone_size: many; cdr3_nt: TGCAGTGCTACCCCCCAGAGGAGCAATCAGCCCCAGCATTTT; cdr3_aa: CSATPQRSNQPQHF